The 13 T cell receptor beta chains presented below share a single source sample, sequenced in a study of blood T cell repertoires in COVID-19. Sequenced by immunoSEQ multiplex PCR; TCRdb stores in-frame clones only, minus some. The sample consists of approximately 440,000 clones, roughly 90% of them appearing once. The sequenced sample consisted of PBMCs or T cells enriched from blood (not recorded which). These receptors originate from a woman between 18 and 30 years old who had recovered from COVID-19.

The genes are TRBV28 and TRBJ1-6; no clear D gene. From germline, CDR1 is MDHEN and CDR2 SYDVKM. The ends were cut back, 5 bases at V and 8 bases at J, with 16 bases in the middle. This CDR3 region has 15 residues. CDR3 in DNA: TGTGCCAGCAGTATGCGGGCCCGTGGGGATTCACCCCTCCACTTT. Protein: CASSMRARGDSPLHF. The entire variable domain, with the rest obtained from reference TRBV28 and TRBJ1-6, is as follows: DVKVTQSSRYLVKRTGEKVFLECVQDMDHENMFWYRQDPGLGLRLIYFSYDVKMKEKGDIPEGYSVSREKKERFSLILESASTNQTSMYLCASSMRARGDSPLHFGNGTRLTVT.

This chain uses TRBV21-1 with TRBJ1-2. TRBV21-1 is a documented pseudogene. The CDR3 length is 12 residues. This CDR3 is CASRRANYGYTF. The DNA of the CDR3 is TGTGCCAGCAGGAGAGCCAACTATGGCTACACCTTC.

The chain employs TRBV15 and TRBJ1-2, with a tentative D call TRBD1 (5 bases). The CDR3 has 16 amino acids. V lost 5 bases and J lost 2, with 18 bases in between. Germline V gene sequence: CDR1 LNHNV, CDR2 YYDKDF (reference sequence). This CDR3 reads CATSVPGRKGNYGYTF. In DNA, the CDR3 is TGTGCCACCAGCGTACCGGGGAGGAAGGGGAACTATGGCTACACCTTC.

The chain recombines TRBV5-1 with TRBJ1-2; 10 bases map to TRBD1. The CDR3 totals 16 residues. Looked up from germline, CDR1 is SGHRS and CDR2 is YFSETQ. Losses at the gene ends were 2 bases for V and 0 bases for J; bases not matched to a gene: 4. This CDR3 reads CASSFPGQGSNYGYTF. The CDR3 DNA reads TGCGCCAGCAGCTTTCCGGGACAGGGGTCTAACTATGGCTACACCTTC.

The V and J genes are TRBV7-9 and TRBJ1-4; no clear D. V was cut by 2 bases and J by 0 bases, with 10 bases left in between. CDR1 is SEHNR, CDR2 FQNEAQ, per germline (reference sequence). This CDR3 has 16 residues. In DNA, the CDR3 is TGTGCCAGCAGCTTACCAGGAATTGCAACTAATGAAAAACTGTTTTTT. The encoded protein is CASSLPGIATNEKLFF.

V gene TRBV12-3 or TRBV12-4 combines with J gene TRBJ1-2; 8 positions agree with TRBD1. Trimming took 6 bases from V and 2 from J; bases not matched to a gene: 2. The CDR3 runs 13 residues. CDR3 protein: CASSWDRNYGYTF. For the CDR3, the DNA is TGTGCCAGCAGCTGGGACAGGAACTATGGCTACACCTTC.

This sequence joins TRBV6-5 and TRBJ1-1; TRBD1 is a possible D gene (6 bases). The CDR3 has 13 residues. Per the germline V gene, CDR1 is MNHEY and CDR2 is SVGAGI. Trimming cost V 6 bases and J 4 bases, with 12 bases left between them. As DNA, the CDR3 is TGTGCCAGCAGCGACCAGGGGAGCACTGAAGCTTTCTTT. Protein: CASSDQGSTEAFF.

The chain is built from TRBV6-5 and TRBJ1-4, with TRBD1 matching over 11 bases. The germline V gene has CDR1 MNHEY and CDR2 SVGAGI. The CDR3 runs 14 residues. The V segment lost 6 bases and the J segment 7 bases; nucleotides outside the gene matches: 4. The CDR3 region is CASSRGQGGEKLFF. CDR3 bases: TGTGCCAGCAGCAGGGGACAGGGGGGTGAAAAACTGTTTTTT.

The chain uses TRBV4-2 and TRBJ1-2; a possible D gene is TRBD1 (5 bases). The CDR3 length is 15 residues. Between the trimmed V and J ends, which lost 2 bases and 7 bases, there was a span of 17 bases. Germline V gene lookup returns CDR1 LGHNA and CDR2 YNFKEQ. This chain's CDR3 is CASSQNVMAGPGYTF. The DNA for the CDR3 is TGTGCCAGCAGCCAAAACGTGATGGCGGGACCTGGCTACACCTTC.

The chain recombines TRBV19 with TRBJ2-5; the match to TRBD2 covers 7 bases. The CDR3 runs 15 residues. CDR1 and CDR2 from the germline V gene are LNHDA and SQIVND (reference sequence). V lost 6 bases, J lost 10 bases, and 17 bases stayed unmatched. The CDR3 reads CASSTTAAGEGNQYF. CDR3 DNA sequence: TGTGCCAGTAGCACCACAGCGGCGGGGGAAGGGAACCAGTACTTC.

This clone was seen once. One junction end does not reproduce the germline sequence, and a read error may be involved. J is TRBJ1-5 and V is TRBV6-1; a possible D gene is TRBD1 (6 bases). CDR1 is MNHNS, CDR2 SASEGT, per germline. This CDR3 spans 14 amino acids. CDR3: CASREGQRNQPQHF. Here the CDR3 DNA reads TGTGCCAGCAGAGAAGGACAGCGAAATCAGCCCCAGCATTTT.

Regarding this clone: This CDR3 is also generated by other DNA sequences in the sample. V usage is TRBV5-1 and J usage is TRBJ2-1, with D possibly matching TRBD2 (6 bases). The CDR3 runs to 13 residues. The V end was cut by 0 bases, the J end by 6 bases, with 7 bases between. Germline V lookup: CDR1 SGHRS, CDR2 YFSETQ. CDR3 sequence reads: CASSLGSGNEQFF. In DNA form, the CDR3 reads TGCGCCAGCAGCTTGGGTAGCGGCAATGAGCAGTTCTTC.

In its sample, this clone was seen once. The rearrangement links TRBV10-2 to TRBJ1-5; no definite D call. The V end lost 0 bases, the J end lost 4 bases, and 7 bases lay between the germline ends. Per germline, CDR1 WSHSY and CDR2 SAAADI. This CDR3 region has 14 residues. CDR3 amino acids: CASSESEANQPQHF. The CDR3 nucleotides are TGCGCCAGCAGTGAGTCAGAAGCGAATCAGCCCCAGCATTTT.